Each of the 6 T cell receptor beta chains below was sequenced from the same sample in a study of blood T cell repertoires in COVID-19. Clones were read by immunoSEQ multiplex PCR, and TCRdb kept only the in-frame ones, dropping some. Among 180,000 or so clones listed, about 85% were seen once. Sequenced sample: peripheral blood. These receptors came from a man between 18 and 29 years old with acute or convalescent COVID-19.

The chain carries TRBV4-2 and TRBJ2-3, with TRBD1 matching 7 bases. Germline CDR1 LGHNA, CDR2 YNFKEQ. This CDR3 has 16 amino acids. The ends lost 3 bases at V and 1 base at J; junction bases unmatched: 7. As DNA, the CDR3 is TGTGCCAGCAGCCACGGACAGGATGCAGGCACAGATACGCAGTATTTT. Protein sequence: CASSHGQDAGTDTQYF.

This chain links TRBV6-1 with TRBJ1-2; D gene uncertain. V lost 2 bases to trimming and J lost 9 bases, with 10 bases between them. CDR1 MNHNS and CDR2 SASEGT come from the germline V gene. This CDR3 comprises 12 residues. The CDR3 nucleotides are TGTGCCAGCAGTGAAAATCCCGCGAGCTACACCTTC. Protein: CASSENPASYTF.

The V and J genes are TRBV7-6 and TRBJ2-1; 9 nucleotides match TRBD2. Germline trimming cut 5 bases from V and 2 bases from J; bases unmatched to any gene: 10. Germline CDR1 reads SGHVS; CDR2 reads FNYEAQ. The CDR3 is 17 residues long. The CDR3, as DNA: TGTGCCAGCAGCCCCGTCGGAGCGGGGGGCGCCTACAATGAGCAGTTCTTC. Amino acids: CASSPVGAGGAYNEQFF.

V is TRBV28 and J is TRBJ2-1; 7 bases line up with TRBD1. Per the germline V gene, CDR1 is MDHEN and CDR2 is SYDVKM. The J segment lost 7 bases and the V segment lost 9 bases, leaving 9 bases of the junction unmatched. The CDR3 has 13 residues. The CDR3, as DNA: TGTGCCAGTCTATCCGGGACAGTAAATGAGCAGTTCTTC. It codes for CASLSGTVNEQFF.

J is TRBJ2-2 and V is TRBV29-1; 9 positions agree with TRBD1. Germline CDR1 and CDR2: SQVTM and ANQGSEA. V lost 6 bases and J lost 1; bases outside the gene matches: 3. This CDR3 spans 14 amino acids. The DNA of the CDR3 is TGCAGCGTGGGGACAGGGTTGAACACCGGGGAGCTGTTTTTT. Translation gives CSVGTGLNTGELFF.

The rearrangement uses TRBV7-6 and TRBJ2-3; 15 positions match TRBD2. Trimming took 5 bases from V and 3 from J; bases not matched to a gene: 6. CDR1 and CDR2 (germline): SGHVS, FNYEAQ. This CDR3 has 17 amino acids. CDR3 loop: CASSLGTSGGPTDTQYF. In nucleotides, the CDR3 is TGTGCCAGCAGCCTCGGGACTAGCGGGGGGCCGACAGATACGCAGTATTTT.